This T cell receptor (beta chain) was captured by sequencing in a study of blood T cell repertoires in COVID-19. Study background: Italy, Spain and the United States were the sources of the convalescent and acute COVID-19 samples. T cells, B-cell-depleted T cells, or PBMCs supplied cDNA or gDNA.

As processed by the authors: How many nucleated cells were present was estimated from reference gene primer amplification. The table came from immunoSEQ multiplex PCR; TCRdb's copy has only in-frame clones and leaves some out. The V and J calls and clone size were taken over from that table, and D and trimming were inferred from the DNA. The table shows approximately 330,000 clones, with around 91% occurring only once. This CDR3 spans 20 amino acids. The Seattle patients joined while their infection was active and were tracked longitudinally afterward. Sequenced material: peripheral blood. This clonotype was sampled from a woman aged 40 to 50 with COVID-19, enrolled during active disease. This chain connects TRBV1 to TRBJ2-3; the D call in the table, TRBD2, was not verified against the DNA. TRBV1 is given as a pseudogene. The CDR3 protein is CTSSQEGLAGGIPSTDTQYF. The CDR3 DNA follows: TGCACCAGCAGCCAAGAAGGGCTAGCGGGGGGAATACCTAGCACAGATACGCAGTATTTT.